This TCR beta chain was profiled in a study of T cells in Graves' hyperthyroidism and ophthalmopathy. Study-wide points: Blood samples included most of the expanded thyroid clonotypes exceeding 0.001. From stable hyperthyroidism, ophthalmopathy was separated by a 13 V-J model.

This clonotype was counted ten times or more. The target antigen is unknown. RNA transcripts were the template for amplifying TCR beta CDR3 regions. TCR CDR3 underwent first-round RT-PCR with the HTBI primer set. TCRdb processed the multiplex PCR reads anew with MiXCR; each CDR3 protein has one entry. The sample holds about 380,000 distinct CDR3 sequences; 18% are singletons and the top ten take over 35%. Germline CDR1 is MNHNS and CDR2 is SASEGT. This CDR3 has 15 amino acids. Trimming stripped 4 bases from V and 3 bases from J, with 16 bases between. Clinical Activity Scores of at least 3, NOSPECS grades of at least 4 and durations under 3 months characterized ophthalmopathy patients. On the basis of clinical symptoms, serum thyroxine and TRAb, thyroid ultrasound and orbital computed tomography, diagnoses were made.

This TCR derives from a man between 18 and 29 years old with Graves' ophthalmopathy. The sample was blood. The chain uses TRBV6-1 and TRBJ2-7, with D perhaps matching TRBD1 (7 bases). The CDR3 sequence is CASSGGGDSLYEQYF. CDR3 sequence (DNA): TGTGCCAGCAGTGGCGGCGGGGACAGTCTCTACGAGCAGTACTTC.